Presented here are 19 T cell receptor beta chains from one specimen sequenced in a study of cytomegalovirus exposure and HLA in healthy donors. Primers for the PCR totalled 60 Vbeta and 13 Jbeta. The table came from immunoSEQ multiplex PCR; TCRdb's copy has only in-frame clones and leaves some out. The table includes approximately 110,000 clones, around 75% detected once. Sequencing was done on a sample of PBMCs. Every receptor here comes from a man aged 25-45 years in good health and CMV-seronegative.

A few counts support this clone. The chain links TRBV6-5 to TRBJ1-1; D is unclear. Germline CDR1 MNHEY, CDR2 SVGAGI. The CDR3 extends over 15 amino acids. Between the trimmed V and J ends, which lost 0 bases and 4 bases, there was a span of 12 bases. CDR3 amino acids: CASSYSSGVGTEAFF. For the CDR3, the DNA is TGTGCCAGCAGTTACTCGTCCGGGGTCGGCACTGAAGCTTTCTTT.

This clone occurred a few times. V is TRBV6-1 and J is TRBJ2-1, with 10 positions matching TRBD2. The V gene's germline CDR1 is MNHNS and CDR2 SASEGT. V shed 5 bases, J shed 8 bases, and the junction held 6 bases outside the gene matches. The CDR3 is made up of 14 amino acids. The CDR3 region is CASSLAGASDEQFF. CDR3 nucleotide sequence: TGTGCCAGCAGTCTAGCGGGGGCAAGCGATGAGCAGTTCTTC.

The chain employs TRBV4-3 and TRBJ1-2; 7 bases fit TRBD1. The CDR3 runs to 16 residues. Unmatched junction bases numbered 13, after V lost 3 bases and J lost 6 bases. Germline-derived CDR1 and CDR2 are LGHNA and YSLEER. The CDR3 region is CASSHSGTELRDGYTF. The CDR3 DNA sequence: TGCGCCAGCAGCCATTCCGGGACAGAGTTACGGGATGGCTACACCTTC.

The chain has TRBV9 and TRBJ1-1; weak D call: TRBD1 (5 bases). CDR3 length equals 15 residues. The germline V and J ends were trimmed by 4 bases and 5 bases, with 18 bases remaining between them. Germline V lookup: CDR1 SGDLS, CDR2 YYNGEE. This CDR3 is CASSMRGGEFTEAFF. CDR3 sequence (DNA): TGTGCCAGCAGCATGAGGGGAGGGGAGTTTACTGAAGCTTTCTTT. The whole variable domain, remainder taken from reference TRBV9 and TRBJ1-1, is DSGVTQTPKHLITATGQRVTLRCSPRSGDLSVYWYQQSLDQGLQFLIQYYNGEERAKGNILERFSAQQFPDLHSELNLSSLELGDSALYFCASSMRGGEFTEAFFGQGTRLTVV.

The V call is TRBV27, the J call TRBJ2-3; 9 nucleotides agree with TRBD1. The V gene's germline CDR1 is MNHEY and CDR2 SMNVEV (reference sequence). With 2 bases clipped from V and 2 bases from J, the junction kept 5 bases outside the gene matches. The CDR3 runs to 16 residues. The CDR3: CASSLPGQGFTDTQYF. Written as DNA, the CDR3 is TGTGCCAGCAGTTTACCGGGACAGGGCTTCACAGATACGCAGTATTTT.

The chain is built from TRBV6-6 and TRBJ1-5, with 10 bases that match TRBD1. This CDR3 is built from 13 residues. V dropped 6 bases and J dropped 7; count of bases not matched to a gene: 3. CDR1 and CDR2 from the germline V gene are MNHNY and SVGAGI (reference sequence). The CDR3: CASRGTGVQPQHF. The CDR3 DNA follows: TGTGCCAGCAGAGGGACAGGGGTACAGCCCCAGCATTTT.

The J gene is TRBJ2-5, the V gene TRBV6-5; D is possibly TRBD2 (6 bases). Per germline, CDR1 MNHEY and CDR2 SVGAGI. The V end was cut by 0 bases, the J end by 2 bases, with 10 bases between. The CDR3 loop spans 15 amino acids. This chain's CDR3 is CASSYSLARQETQYF. The CDR3 DNA sequence: TGTGCCAGCAGTTACTCTCTAGCGAGACAAGAGACCCAGTACTTC.

The table lists this clone with a few counts. The chain has TRBV7-2 and TRBJ1-1; possible D gene TRBD1, 5 bases. Germline lookup yields CDR1 SGHTA and CDR2 FQGNSA. This CDR3 region has 17 residues. The germline V and J ends were trimmed by 5 bases and 2 bases, with 21 bases remaining between them. The chain's CDR3 is CASSPIAAGTINTEAFF. CDR3 DNA: TGTGCCAGCAGCCCCATAGCCGCAGGGACTATAAACACTGAAGCTTTCTTT.

The CDR3 here is CASSPLAGTYNEQFF. CDR3 bases: TGTGCCAGCAGCCCACTAGCGGGAACCTACAATGAGCAGTTCTTC. The genes are TRBV6-5 and TRBJ2-1; 10 bases are shared with TRBD2. The J segment lost 2 bases and the V segment lost 6 bases, leaving 4 bases of the junction unmatched. Germline V gene lookup returns CDR1 MNHEY and CDR2 SVGAGI. The CDR3 loop spans 15 amino acids.

This chain links TRBV5-1 with TRBJ2-3, with 10 bases matching TRBD2. This CDR3 is built from 15 residues. Per germline, CDR1 SGHRS and CDR2 YFSETQ. V shed 5 bases, J shed 4 bases, and the junction held 7 bases outside the gene matches. DNA of the CDR3: TGCGCCAGCAGACCTACTAGCGGGAACTCAGATACGCAGTATTTT. Translated, it gives CASRPTSGNSDTQYF.

The chain uses TRBV4-1 and TRBJ2-7; 8 bases map to TRBD2. CDR3 size: 18 residues. The J segment lost 3 bases and the V segment lost 0 bases, leaving 13 bases of the junction unmatched. CDR1 is MGHRA, CDR2 YSYEKL, per germline. DNA for the CDR3: TGCGCCAGCAGCCAAGATGGCGGGTTGGGGCTAGCGGGCTACGAGCAGTACTTC. Translated, it gives CASSQDGGLGLAGYEQYF.

The sample holds a few counts of this clone. The genes are TRBV4-1 and TRBJ2-5; 11 bases agree with TRBD1. The CDR3 spans 15 residues. With V trimmed by 4 bases and J by 5 bases, 6 bases remained unmatched. Germline values: CDR1 MGHRA, CDR2 YSYEKL. DNA for the CDR3: TGCGCCAGCAGCCTCCTAGGGACAGGGGGGGAGACCCAGTACTTC. Protein: CASSLLGTGGETQYF.

This chain joins TRBV19 and TRBJ1-5; TRBD1 might be the D (5 bases). With 3 bases removed from V and 0 bases from J, the gap between germline ends came to 12 bases. CDR3 length: 16 amino acids. Germline CDR1 reads LNHDA; CDR2 reads SQIVND (reference sequence). CDR3 sequence reads: CASSMTVPNSNQPQHF. In nucleotides, the CDR3 is TGTGCCAGTAGTATGACAGTTCCTAATAGCAATCAGCCCCAGCATTTT.

Of note for this clone: A read error may account for a junction end that differs from germline. V usage is TRBV29-1 and J usage is TRBJ2-2; possible D gene TRBD1, 6 bases. Germline CDR1 and CDR2: SQVTM and ANQGSEA. There are 12 residues in the CDR3. The chain's CDR3 is CNVPTGTGELFF. DNA for the CDR3: TGCAACGTTCCGACAGGAACCGGGGAGCTGTTTTTT.

The CDR3 DNA reads TGTGCCAGCAGCTTAGGGCAGGGGCGGAACGAGCAGTACTTC. This translates into CASSLGQGRNEQYF. This rearrangement joins TRBV13 to TRBJ2-7; TRBD1 is a possible D gene (6 bases). This CDR3 has 14 amino acids. Germline V gene sequence: CDR1 PRHDT, CDR2 FYEKMQ (reference sequence). Trimming stripped 0 bases from V and 5 bases from J, with 11 bases between.

The chain employs TRBV5-1 and TRBJ1-1, with D possibly being TRBD1 (5 bases). The CDR3 totals 15 residues. The V gene lost 4 bases and the J gene lost 3 bases, with 16 bases spanning the gap. Germline V gene sequence: CDR1 SGHRS, CDR2 YFSETQ. As DNA, the CDR3 is TGCGCCAGCAGCCCCGGTCAGGGAGGGCACACTGAAGCTTTCTTT. Translation: CASSPGQGGHTEAFF.

The V and J genes are TRBV19 and TRBJ2-1; TRBD1 agrees at 9 bases. The germline V gene encodes CDR1 LNHDA and CDR2 SQIVND (reference sequence). This CDR3 comprises 15 residues. Trimming took 4 bases from V and 6 from J; bases not matched to a gene: 7. CDR3 coding DNA: TGTGCCAGTAGTAGAACAGGGGGCCCCCCCAATGAGCAGTTCTTC. Translation gives CASSRTGGPPNEQFF.

The CDR3 DNA reads as TGTGCCAGCAGCAAAGCGCTAGGACAGGGAGGAGGCTACACCTTC. This sequence encodes CASSKALGQGGGYTF. The genes are TRBV21-1 and TRBJ1-2; TRBD1 is taken as the D call from the table, unchecked against the DNA. TRBV21-1 is noted as a pseudogene. CDR3 length equals 15 residues.

The J gene is TRBJ2-5, the V gene TRBV28, with 7 nucleotides matching TRBD1. This CDR3 comprises 15 residues. V lost 6 bases, J lost 2 bases, and 9 bases stayed unmatched. Germline-derived CDR1 and CDR2 are MDHEN and SYDVKM. CDR3 residues: CASSPGYRGQETQYF. Written as DNA, the CDR3 is TGTGCCAGCAGCCCTGGGTACAGGGGTCAAGAGACCCAGTACTTC.